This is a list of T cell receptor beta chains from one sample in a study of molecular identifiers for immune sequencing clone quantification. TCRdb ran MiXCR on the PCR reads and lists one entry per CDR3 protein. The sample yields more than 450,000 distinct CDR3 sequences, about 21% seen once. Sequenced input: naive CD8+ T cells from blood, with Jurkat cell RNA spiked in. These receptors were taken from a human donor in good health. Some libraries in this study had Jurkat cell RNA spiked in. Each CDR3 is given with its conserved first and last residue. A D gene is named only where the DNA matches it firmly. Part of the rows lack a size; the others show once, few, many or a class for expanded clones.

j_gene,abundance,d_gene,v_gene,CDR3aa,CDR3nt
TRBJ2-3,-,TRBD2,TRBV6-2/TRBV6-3,CASSYRAGGTTDTQYF,TGTGCCAGCAGTTACAGGGCGGGAGGGACCACAGATACGCAGTATTTT
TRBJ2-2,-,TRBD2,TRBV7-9,CASILGGLAETGELSF,TGTGCCAGCATCCTCGGGGGACTAGCCGAAACCGGGGAGCTGTCTTTT
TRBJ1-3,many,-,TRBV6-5,CASSYGREYGNTIYF,TGTGCCAGCAGTTACGGTCGGGAGTACGGAAACACCATATATTTT
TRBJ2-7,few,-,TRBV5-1,CASRGQGIYEQYF,TGCGCCAGCAGGGGGCAGGGGATATACGAGCAGTACTTC
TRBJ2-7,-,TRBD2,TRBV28,CASSLDRASGIESEQYF,TGTGCCAGCAGTTTAGACCGGGCTAGCGGGATTGAAAGCGAGCAGTACTTC
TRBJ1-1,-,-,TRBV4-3,CASSQDRWGVNTEAFF,TGCGCCAGCAGCCAAGATAGGTGGGGAGTGAACACTGAAGCTTTCTTT
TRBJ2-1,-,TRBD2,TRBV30,CAWSGIGGRVDEQFF,TGTGCCTGGAGTGGTATCGGCGGGAGGGTGGATGAGCAGTTCTTC
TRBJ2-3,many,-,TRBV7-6,CASSLEASASLSTDTQYF,TGTGCCAGCAGCTTAGAGGCTAGCGCGAGTTTGAGCACAGATACGCAGTATTTT
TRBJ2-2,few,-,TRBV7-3,CASSSLGYTGELFF,TGTGCCAGCAGCTCACTAGGTTACACCGGGGAGCTGTTTTTT
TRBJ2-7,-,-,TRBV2,CASMITYEQYF,TGTGCCAGCATGATAACCTACGAGCAGTACTTC
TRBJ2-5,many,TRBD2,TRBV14,CASSLMSGSKTQYF,TGTGCCAGCAGCCTAATGAGCGGGAGTAAGACCCAGTACTTC
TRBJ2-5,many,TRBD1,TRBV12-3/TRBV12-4,CASSPSEFRQGPRGTQYF,TGTGCCAGCAGCCCTTCCGAGTTTAGACAGGGGCCACGGGGGACCCAGTACTTC
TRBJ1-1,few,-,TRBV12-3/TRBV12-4,CASINQQGGTEAFF,TGTGCCAGCATTAATCAACAGGGTGGGACTGAAGCTTTCTTT
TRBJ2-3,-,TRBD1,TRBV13,CASSSNLGQGGTDTQYF,TGTGCCAGCAGCTCAAACCTGGGACAGGGGGGCACAGATACGCAGTATTTT
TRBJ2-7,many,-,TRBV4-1,CASGLVLGDEQYF,TGCGCCAGCGGACTGGTGTTAGGGGACGAGCAGTACTTC
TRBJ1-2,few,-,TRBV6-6,CASRPTPDSENYGYTF,TGTGCCAGCAGACCAACCCCGGACAGCGAAAATTATGGCTACACCTTC
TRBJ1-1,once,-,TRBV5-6,CASSLGGLMNTEAFF,TGTGCCAGCAGCTTGGGCGGTCTGATGAACACTGAAGCTTTCTTT
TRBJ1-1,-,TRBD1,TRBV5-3,CASSYITGDAEAFF,TGTGCCAGCAGCTACATAACAGGGGACGCTGAAGCTTTCTTT
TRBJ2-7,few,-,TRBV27,CASSLRGGRYEQYF,TGTGCCAGCAGTTTACGCGGGGGCAGGTACGAGCAGTACTTC
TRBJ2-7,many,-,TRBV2,CASSDWYEQYF,TGTGCCAGCAGTGATTGGTACGAGCAGTACTTC
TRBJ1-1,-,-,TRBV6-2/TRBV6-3,CANSSRMNTEAFF,TGTGCCAACAGTTCGCGAATGAACACTGAAGCTTTCTTT
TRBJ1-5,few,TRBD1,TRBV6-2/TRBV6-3,CASRPDRGWLQPQHF,TGTGCCAGCAGACCGGACAGGGGTTGGCTTCAGCCCCAGCATTTT
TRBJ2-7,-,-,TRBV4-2,CASSPTTIGDRGLREQYF,TGTGCCAGCAGCCCTACAACGATAGGAGACCGCGGTTTGCGGGAGCAGTACTTC
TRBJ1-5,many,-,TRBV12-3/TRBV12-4,CASSTGPASNQPQHF,TGTGCCAGCAGTACCGGCCCCGCCAGCAATCAGCCCCAGCATTTT
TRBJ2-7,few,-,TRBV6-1,CASSARNRAAYEQYF,TGTGCCAGCAGTGCCCGAAACAGGGCGGCCTACGAGCAGTACTTC
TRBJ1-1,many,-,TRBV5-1,CASSLGYWDNEKRTEAFF,TGCGCCAGCAGCTTGGGTTACTGGGACAACGAAAAACGCACTGAAGCTTTCTTT
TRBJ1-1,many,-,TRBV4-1,CASSRVVMNTEAFF,TGCGCCAGCAGCCGGGTCGTAATGAACACTGAAGCTTTCTTT
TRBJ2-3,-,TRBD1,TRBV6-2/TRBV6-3,CASSYIRDRGPEPFADTRYF,TGTGCCAGCAGTTACATCCGGGACAGGGGACCTGAGCCATTCGCAGATACGCGGTATTTT
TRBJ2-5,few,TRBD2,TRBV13,CASSHLKRGGGSETQYF,TGTGCCAGCAGCCACCTCAAGCGGGGGGGCGGAAGTGAGACCCAGTACTTC
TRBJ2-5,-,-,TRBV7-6,CASSLAKFQETQYF,TGTGCCAGCAGCTTAGCCAAATTCCAAGAGACCCAGTACTTC
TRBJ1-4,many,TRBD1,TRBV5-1,CASSLEGQQLFF,TGCGCCAGCAGCTTGGAGGGACAGCAACTGTTTTTT
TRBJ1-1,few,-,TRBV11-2,CASSLGDTGALNTEAFF,TGTGCCAGCAGCTTAGGGGACACGGGGGCGCTGAACACTGAAGCTTTCTTT
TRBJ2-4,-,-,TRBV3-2,CASSQVCTLAKNIQYF,TGTGCCAGCAGCCAAGTGTGTACGTTAGCCAAAAACATTCAGTACTTC
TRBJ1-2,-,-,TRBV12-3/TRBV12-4,CASSSSDSTGPNYGYTF,TGTGCCAGCAGTTCCTCGGACAGCACCGGACCTAACTATGGCTACACCTTC
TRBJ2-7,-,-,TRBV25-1,CASLGWDYEQYF,TGTGCCAGCCTAGGGTGGGACTACGAGCAGTACTTC
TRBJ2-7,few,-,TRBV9,CASSVKVGSYEQYF,TGTGCCAGCAGCGTAAAGGTCGGGTCCTACGAGCAGTACTTC
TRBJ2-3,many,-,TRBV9,CASSVDSPLSDTQYF,TGTGCCAGCAGCGTAGATAGCCCACTCTCGGATACGCAGTATTTT
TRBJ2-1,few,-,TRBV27,CASSFRGLEQFF,TGTGCCAGCAGTTTTCGAGGGTTAGAGCAGTTCTTC
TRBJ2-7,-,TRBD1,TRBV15,CATAGDRGLEQYF,TGTGCCACCGCTGGGGACAGAGGACTGGAGCAGTACTTC